The 30 T cell receptor beta chains below all came from one sample that was sequenced in a study of Ad26.COV2.S vaccination and SARS-CoV-2 variants. Treatment defined: some 20 received Ad26.COV2.S at low or high dose, single or two shots; roughly 5 received placebo; per-sample allocation not given. On day 63 after the first injection, vaccine and placebo recipients gave samples. Repertoires were generated with immunoSEQ multiplex PCR, while TCRdb's copy carries only in-frame clones and drops some. Here the sample spans some 320,000 clones, 85% being singletons. The sequences come from peripheral blood, collected in a trial of Ad26.COV2.S vaccine versus placebo. These receptors originate from a person between 18 and 60 years old who received the Ad26.COV2.S COVID-19 vaccine or a placebo.

The chain links TRBV7-2 to TRBJ2-5; 9 bases agree with TRBD2. The J segment lost 1 base and the V segment lost 5 bases, leaving 11 bases of the junction unmatched. Germline V CDR1 and CDR2: SGHTA, FQGNSA. The CDR3 has 17 amino acids. The DNA of the CDR3 is TGTGCCAGCAGCCCCCGACTCAGCGGGGGGCGCCAAGAGACCCAGTACTTC. Residues: CASSPRLSGGRQETQYF.

This clone was seen once. V gene TRBV15 combines with J gene TRBJ1-5, with 9 bases lining up with TRBD1. Germline V gene lookup returns CDR1 LNHNV and CDR2 YYDKDF (reference sequence). J gave up 1 base and V 3 bases, and 4 bases lay outside the gene matches. The CDR3 is 16 residues long. The CDR3 reads CATSRGQGASNQPQHF. CDR3 DNA sequence: TGTGCCACCAGCAGGGGACAGGGAGCGAGCAATCAGCCCCAGCATTTT.

This rearrangement joins TRBV7-3 to TRBJ2-5; 8 bases agree with TRBD1. The length of the CDR3 is 18 residues. V shed 2 bases, J shed 3 bases, and the junction held 14 bases outside the gene matches. Germline V gives CDR1 SGHTA, CDR2 FQGTGA. The CDR3 nucleotides are TGTGCCAGCAGCTTATTAGGTCGCAGGGGGCGATTGGAAGAGACCCAGTACTTC. Encoded protein: CASSLLGRRGRLEETQYF.

CDR3 sequence: CASSSWDRPTNTGELFF. CDR3 coding DNA: TGCGCCAGCAGCTCATGGGACAGGCCGACGAACACCGGGGAGCTGTTTTTT. The chain combines TRBV5-1 with TRBJ2-2, with 8 bases aligning to TRBD1. Germline V lookup: CDR1 SGHRS, CDR2 YFSETQ. V shed 3 bases and J 0 bases; nucleotides not matched to a gene: 7. CDR3 length: 17 amino acids.

This clone was found once. The chain recombines TRBV5-1 with TRBJ1-1, with no clear D. V gave up 5 bases and J gave up 1 base, with 18 bases separating them. The CDR3 runs to 16 residues. Germline CDR1 SGHRS, CDR2 YFSETQ. The CDR3 DNA reads TGCGCCAGCAGAGGTGGGAGTGCGAATGGGAACACTGAAGCTTTCTTT. Translation gives CASRGGSANGNTEAFF.

The chain links TRBV4-2 to TRBJ2-1, with D perhaps matching TRBD2 (5 bases). There are 18 residues in the CDR3. Germline assignment: CDR1 LGHNA and CDR2 YNFKEQ. Trimming pared 1 base from V and 2 bases from J, leaving 18 bases between. The CDR3 nucleotides read TGTGCCAGCAGCCAAGTCATATCGGTTCGGGGAACCTACAATGAGCAGTTCTTC. It yields the protein CASSQVISVRGTYNEQFF.

This clone has a single count. J is TRBJ1-1 and V is TRBV27; TRBD1 might be the D (5 bases). CDR3 length: 14 amino acids. Germline CDR1 reads MNHEY; CDR2 reads SMNVEV (reference sequence). The ends were cut back, 6 bases at V and 11 bases at J, with 22 bases in the middle. The CDR3 loop is CASSNYAGGGRAFF. CDR3 in DNA: TGTGCCAGCAGCAACTACGCTGGGGGAGGGCGGGCTTTCTTT.

This chain links TRBV5-1 with TRBJ2-5; 10 bases line up with TRBD1. Losses at the gene ends were 4 bases for V and 5 bases for J; bases not matched to a gene: 8. CDR1 and CDR2 from the germline V gene are SGHRS and YFSETQ. The CDR3 has 15 residues. This chain's CDR3 is CASSTGTGAGETQYF. In DNA, the CDR3 is TGCGCCAGCAGCACGGGGACAGGGGCTGGGGAGACCCAGTACTTC.

This rearrangement joins TRBV7-2 to TRBJ2-3; TRBD2 agrees at 9 bases. This CDR3 has 15 residues. The germline gives CDR1 SGHTA, CDR2 FQGNSA. J gave up 2 bases and V 8 bases, and 8 bases lay outside the gene matches. Written as DNA, the CDR3 is TGTGCCAGCTCGCAAAGCGGGGGGTTCACAGATACGCAGTATTTT. Translating it yields CASSQSGGFTDTQYF.

This clone has a single count. The chain carries TRBV5-1 and TRBJ2-1, with unresolved D. Per germline, CDR1 SGHRS and CDR2 YFSETQ. Trimming left V 0 bases short and J 9 bases short, with 13 bases between. The CDR3 runs 14 residues. Here the CDR3 DNA reads TGCGCCAGCAGCTTGGTCGCAGAGGTAGGTGAGCAGTTCTTC. Protein product: CASSLVAEVGEQFF.

This rearrangement joins TRBV5-1 to TRBJ1-1; 12 bases map to TRBD1. This CDR3 has 15 amino acids. V dropped 0 bases and J dropped 8; count of bases not matched to a gene: 5. The germline CDR1 and CDR2 sequences are SGHRS and YFSETQ. The CDR3 sequence: CASSLEQGQGAEAFF. The CDR3 bases are TGCGCCAGCAGCTTGGAACAGGGACAGGGGGCCGAAGCTTTCTTT.

V usage is TRBV9 and J usage is TRBJ2-3, with TRBD2 matching over 12 bases. Germline trimming cut 2 bases from V and 0 bases from J; bases unmatched to any gene: 4. This CDR3 is 17 amino acids long. The germline V gene encodes CDR1 SGDLS and CDR2 YYNGEE. The CDR3 sequence: CASSVSTSGGSTDTQYF. The DNA for the CDR3 is TGTGCCAGCAGCGTTTCGACTAGCGGGGGTAGCACAGATACGCAGTATTTT.

This clone showed up just once. The rearrangement uses TRBV6-5 and TRBJ2-6; D is unclear. The CDR3 contains 14 residues. V lost 5 bases and J lost 2, with 7 bases in between. Germline V gives CDR1 MNHEY, CDR2 SVGAGI. In nucleotides, the CDR3 is TGTGCCAGCAGTCTCGTTGCTGGGGCCAACGTCCTGACTTTC. This gives the protein CASSLVAGANVLTF.

This clone was observed a handful of times. The genes are TRBV12-3 or TRBV12-4 and TRBJ1-1, with D possibly matching TRBD1 (6 bases). Trimming stripped 7 bases from V and 6 bases from J, with 15 bases between. The CDR3 is made up of 13 amino acids. In DNA form, the CDR3 reads TGTGCCAGCAACATCGGGGGCAGGGCTGAAGCTTTCTTT. Its translation is CASNIGGRAEAFF.

V and J are TRBV27 and TRBJ1-2; 8 nucleotides agree with TRBD1. The CDR3 runs to 19 residues. Germline CDR1 and CDR2: MNHEY and SMNVEV (reference sequence). J lost 4 bases, V lost 6 bases, and 22 bases had no gene match. CDR3 residues: CASSSPIRQGTRLGYGYTF. The CDR3 bases are TGTGCCAGCAGCAGTCCGATAAGACAGGGGACTCGGCTAGGCTATGGCTACACCTTC.

The CDR3 bases are TGTGCCAGCAGTGAACGGTCCACGGGGCGGGGTGACACAGATACGCAGTATTTT. It codes for CASSERSTGRGDTDTQYF. The chain couples TRBV2 to TRBJ2-3; the D gene is possibly TRBD2 (6 bases). Between the trimmed V and J ends, which lost 2 bases and 2 bases, there was a span of 20 bases. This CDR3 has 18 amino acids. The V gene's germline CDR1 is SNHLY and CDR2 FYNNEI.

This chain links TRBV11-3 with TRBJ1-4; 9 positions match TRBD1. Germline lookup yields CDR1 SGHNT and CDR2 YENEEA. V was pared by 1 base and J by 7 bases, with 1 base of the junction left unmatched. The CDR3 sequence is 14 residues long. The CDR3 reads CASSLGTGVEKLFF. CDR3 nucleotide sequence: TGTGCCAGCAGCTTAGGGACAGGGGTTGAAAAACTGTTTTTT.

The chain recombines TRBV19 with TRBJ1-5; D not certain. The V gene lost 3 bases and the J gene lost 4 bases, with 7 bases spanning the gap. Per germline, CDR1 LNHDA and CDR2 SQIVND (reference sequence). CDR3 length: 13 amino acids. The CDR3 nucleotides are TGTGCCAGTAGTATGTTGGGGAATCAGCCCCAGCATTTT. Residues: CASSMLGNQPQHF.

This clone was observed a few times. This chain links TRBV6-1 with TRBJ2-7; 7 positions agree with TRBD2. CDR1 is MNHNS, CDR2 SASEGT, per germline. J was trimmed by 0 bases and V by 3 bases; bases with no gene match: 5. CDR3 size: 15 residues. Here the CDR3 DNA reads TGTGCCAGCAGTGACCAACTAGCGCGCTCCTACGAGCAGTACTTC. It specifies CASSDQLARSYEQYF.

The rearrangement uses TRBV10-3 and TRBJ1-2, with 8 nucleotides matching TRBD1. The CDR3 is 13 residues long. Germline lookup yields CDR1 ENHRY and CDR2 SYGVKD. The trim removed 11 bases at V and 7 bases at J, leaving 12 bases unmatched. The CDR3 DNA reads TGTGCCGTCCGGATGACAGGGGTCCTTGGCTACACCTTC. This codes for CAVRMTGVLGYTF.

The rearrangement joins TRBV28 to TRBJ1-6; a weak D match, TRBD1 (6 bases). V was shortened by 2 bases and J by 7 bases, with 12 bases between the two germline ends. CDR3 length: 15 residues. Germline-derived CDR1 and CDR2 are MDHEN and SYDVKM. The CDR3 coding sequence is TGTGCCAGCAGTTTAGCAGGGGCCAGAAATTCACCCCTCCACTTT. Translation: CASSLAGARNSPLHF.

The rearrangement links TRBV2 to TRBJ2-5; 9 bases align to TRBD1. Losses at the gene ends were 7 bases for V and 0 bases for J; bases not matched to a gene: 6. The germline gives CDR1 SNHLY, CDR2 FYNNEI. The CDR3 sequence is 15 residues long. For the CDR3, the DNA is TGTGCCAGCATCCCGACAGGGGGTAACCAAGAGACCCAGTACTTC. Translation: CASIPTGGNQETQYF.

Turning to this clone: A read error may be the cause here, since a much bigger clone is one base away. The gene calls are TRBV6-5 and TRBJ2-1, with 9 bases identical to TRBD2. Germline V gene lookup returns CDR1 MNHEY and CDR2 SVGAGI. The CDR3 has 13 residues. The V segment lost 11 bases and the J segment 7 bases; nucleotides outside the gene matches: 9. The CDR3 DNA sequence: TGTGCCCGCGGGGGGGGGCTTAGGAATGAGCAGTTCTTC. Protein sequence: CARGGGLRNEQFF.

The CDR3 here is CASSLETGRYEQYF. CDR3 DNA sequence: TGTGCCAGCAGCTTAGAGACGGGGCGGTACGAGCAGTACTTC. This chain uses TRBV7-2 with TRBJ2-7; D might be TRBD1 or TRBD2, each matching 5 bases. Germline CDR1 and CDR2: SGHTA and FQGNSA. CDR3 length: 14 residues. Trimming took off 1 base at V and 4 bases at J, with 11 bases between the two ends.

The V and J genes are TRBV20-1 and TRBJ1-1, with D unresolved. V shed 7 bases and J shed 4 bases, with 10 bases lying between them. The germline V gene has CDR1 DFQATT and CDR2 SNEGSKA (reference sequence). The CDR3 is 11 amino acids. The CDR3 protein is CSESASTEAFF. The DNA for the CDR3 is TGCAGTGAAAGTGCCAGCACTGAAGCTTTCTTT.

The V and J genes are TRBV5-1 and TRBJ2-5; D gene uncertain. Trimming cost V 5 bases and J 2 bases, with 7 bases left between them. CDR1 and CDR2 (germline): SGHRS, YFSETQ. The CDR3 sequence is 12 residues long. The chain's CDR3 is CASRQQQETQYF. For the CDR3, the DNA is TGCGCCAGCAGGCAACAGCAAGAGACCCAGTACTTC.

V is TRBV27 and J is TRBJ2-7, with 7 bases that match TRBD1. The CDR3 has 16 amino acids. The junction had 12 bases not matched to a gene; V was cut back by 3 bases and J by 4 bases. Germline V gene lookup returns CDR1 MNHEY and CDR2 SMNVEV (reference sequence). In DNA, the CDR3 is TGTGCCAGCAGTTTCTCATTAGGGGACAGTAATTACGAGCAGTACTTC. Translated, it gives CASSFSLGDSNYEQYF.

V is TRBV6-5 and J is TRBJ1-1, with D tentatively TRBD1 (6 bases). Germline CDR1 and CDR2: MNHEY and SVGAGI. Between the trimmed V and J ends, which lost 2 bases and 1 base, there was a span of 8 bases. The CDR3 runs 14 residues. In DNA, the CDR3 is TGTGCCAGCAGTTACGGACAGACGAACACTGAAGCTTTCTTT. Its protein product is CASSYGQTNTEAFF.

V gene TRBV2 combines with J gene TRBJ2-7, with D possibly being TRBD2 (7 bases). V was pared by 3 bases and J by 0 bases, with 18 bases between. The CDR3 consists of 17 residues. Per germline, CDR1 SNHLY and CDR2 FYNNEI. The CDR3 loop reads CASSDLWGGLSSYEQYF. The DNA for the CDR3 is TGTGCCAGCAGTGATTTATGGGGGGGCCTCAGCTCCTACGAGCAGTACTTC.

The rearrangement links TRBV4-1 to TRBJ1-5, with D perhaps matching TRBD1 (5 bases). The length of the CDR3 is 16 residues. V was clipped by 1 base and J by 7 bases, with 17 bases between them. The germline V gene encodes CDR1 MGHRA and CDR2 YSYEKL. The CDR3 loop reads CASSQAMEGLRQPQHF. The CDR3 nucleotides are TGCGCCAGCAGCCAAGCCATGGAGGGGTTACGACAGCCCCAGCATTTT.